These T cell receptor beta chains were read from a single sample in a study of T-cell reconstitution after alpha-beta-depleted transplantation in children. TCRdb independently ran MiXCR on the PCR reads; one entry per CDR3 protein. The sample records about 260,000 distinct CDR3 sequences, 9.5% to 13% being singletons. The material sequenced was peripheral blood, taken 180 days after TCRalphabeta/CD19-depleted stem cell transplant. The source of these receptors is a male patient between 2 and 10 years old who had a stem cell transplant for chronic granulomatous disease, so the T cells may come from the graft donor. Both conserved end residues are part of each CDR3. The order of the fields is V gene, CDR3 protein.

TRBV12-3/TRBV12-4 CASSLRSGNTIYF
TRBV29-1 CSVETSGPSSYEQYF
TRBV12-3/TRBV12-4 CASSLGGTVPLGYGYTF
TRBV20-1 CSARDQGSSYNEQFF
TRBV4-1 CASSQGPGGSGGKETQYF
TRBV18 CASSPTVISTDTQYF
TRBV9 CASSEGIEQYF
TRBV9 CASSESGTSTDTQYF
TRBV6-5 CASSYSRGDGTDTQYF
TRBV7-2 CASSPRDQQFF
TRBV28 CASSQSGRAGTDTQYF
TRBV20-1 CSARELGGRSFREQFF
TRBV5-1 CASSGGQGQRGNTIYF
TRBV28 CASSRTTYEQYF
TRBV12-3/TRBV12-4 CASSPRGYEQYF
TRBV18 CASSPQTAPQFF
TRBV5-1 CASSFGQGQETQYF
TRBV12-3/TRBV12-4 CASTQNTKETQYF
TRBV12-3/TRBV12-4 CASSFRRADYGYTF
TRBV7-2 CASSPGLAFTSGTQYF
TRBV27 CASSLLGVIGTYEQYF
TRBV7-6 CASSLPPGGSWTDTQYF